The next 19 T cell receptor beta chains were all read from a single sample in a study of blood T cell repertoires in COVID-19 (dated by TCRdb to about 2020). The library came from the immunoSEQ multiplex PCR assay. Drawn from immuneACCESS, this table holds only the in-frame rearrangements with V and J called that TCRdb kept. Clones are partly lost; checked studies trace under half to an unresolved V gene and leave the rest unexplained. The sample table contains 120,000 or so clones; only one count was recorded for around 81% of them. The ten largest clones add up to approximately 2.4% of the sample. Sequencing used peripheral blood. Receptor source: a man between 70 and 80 years old with acute or convalescent COVID-19.

The gene calls are TRBV7-2 and TRBJ1-6, with D unclear. The germline V and J ends were trimmed by 4 bases and 1 base, with 14 bases remaining between them. This CDR3 has 17 residues. Germline V lookup: CDR1 SGHTA, CDR2 FQGNSA. DNA of the CDR3: TGTGCCAGCAGCTCCCGGCACGAGGCTTCCTATAATTCACCCCTCCACTTT. Translating it yields CASSSRHEASYNSPLHF.

The V and J genes are TRBV27 and TRBJ2-7; weak D call: TRBD1 (5 bases). With 5 bases removed from V and 3 bases from J, the gap between germline ends came to 17 bases. Germline-derived CDR1 and CDR2 are MNHEY and SMNVEV (reference sequence). The CDR3 runs to 15 residues. The CDR3, as DNA: TGTGCCAGCAGTAACCACTTAGGGGCGAGCTACGAGCAGTACTTC. This gives the protein CASSNHLGASYEQYF.

This chain joins TRBV21-1 and TRBJ2-1; the D call of TRBD1 is as the table states it, not checked on the DNA. TRBV21-1 is described as a pseudogene. The CDR3 has 16 residues. The CDR3 DNA reads as TGTGCCAGCAGCTCCGGCAGGGGGCGAACATGCAATGAGCAGTTCTTC. As protein: CASSSGRGRTCNEQFF.

This sequence joins TRBV25-1 and TRBJ1-2, with D possibly being TRBD1 (6 bases). From germline, CDR1 is MGHDK and CDR2 SYGVNS. The CDR3 has 16 residues. The V end lost 4 bases, the J end lost 6 bases, and 21 bases lay between the germline ends. This chain's CDR3 is CASSGPRDNRGNGYTF. CDR3 DNA: TGTGCCAGCAGTGGACCCCGGGACAACAGAGGGAATGGCTACACCTTC.

The CDR3 nucleotides read TGCGCCAGCAGCTCCGGACTAGCGGGGGGGTCGCCGGGCACAGATACGCAGTATTTT. It yields the protein CASSSGLAGGSPGTDTQYF. The rearrangement links TRBV5-1 to TRBJ2-3; 15 bases fit TRBD2. CDR1 is SGHRS, CDR2 YFSETQ, per germline. This CDR3 region has 19 residues. J lost 1 base, V lost 3 bases, and 9 bases had no gene match.

This clone has a single count. The V call is TRBV5-6, the J call TRBJ2-3; 7 bases match TRBD2. This CDR3 region has 15 residues. CDR1 is SGHDT and CDR2 is YYEEEE in the germline V gene. V shed 5 bases and J 0 bases; nucleotides not matched to a gene: 6. CDR3 coding DNA: TGTGCCAGCAGATCGGGGGGAAGAAGCACAGATACGCAGTATTTT. It translates to CASRSGGRSTDTQYF.

The gene calls are TRBV18 and TRBJ1-4, with 9 bases fitting TRBD1. CDR1 is KGHSH and CDR2 is LQKENI in the germline V gene. The V gene end was trimmed by 5 bases and the J gene end by 7 bases; junction bases not matched to a gene: 8. This CDR3 has 15 residues. As DNA, the CDR3 is TGTGCCAGCTCAGCTTCCGGGACAGGGCCTGAAAAACTGTTTTTT. Amino acid sequence: CASSASGTGPEKLFF.

The chain couples TRBV29-1 to TRBJ1-5; D uncertain. V gave up 7 bases and J gave up 7 bases, with 20 bases separating them. The CDR3 has 14 residues. Germline V gene lookup returns CDR1 SQVTM and CDR2 ANQGSEA. The chain's CDR3 is CSAQEPGFSQPQHF. CDR3 nucleotides: TGCAGCGCCCAAGAGCCCGGGTTCTCGCAGCCCCAGCATTTT.

The CDR3 protein is CASSIDPRGNQPQHF. As DNA, the CDR3 is TGTGCCAGTAGTATAGATCCCCGGGGCAATCAGCCCCAGCATTTT. The chain joins TRBV19 to TRBJ1-5; D unresolved. This CDR3 has 15 residues. Germline V gene lookup returns CDR1 LNHDA and CDR2 SQIVND (reference sequence). The V end lost 0 bases, the J end lost 2 bases, and 8 bases lay between the germline ends.

The rearrangement links TRBV5-1 to TRBJ1-2; 8 positions match TRBD1. Germline values: CDR1 SGHRS, CDR2 YFSETQ. Trimming removed 5 bases from V and 7 bases from J; junction bases left unmatched: 10. The CDR3 extends over 14 amino acids. The CDR3 sequence is CASRPGQVLGGYTF. The CDR3 region has the DNA TGCGCCAGCAGACCGGGACAGGTCCTAGGTGGCTACACCTTC.

The chain has TRBV7-9 and TRBJ1-4, with no clear D. CDR3 length: 18 residues. Between the trimmed V and J ends, which lost 1 base and 6 bases, there was a span of 21 bases. Germline CDR1 reads SEHNR; CDR2 reads FQNEAQ (reference sequence). CDR3 in amino acids: CASSLVSFLVGSDEKLFF. The DNA of the CDR3 is TGTGCCAGCAGCTTAGTTTCTTTCCTTGTGGGCTCGGATGAAAAACTGTTTTTT.

CDR3 residues: CASSKAEGAAPAENQPQHF. CDR3 coding DNA: TGTGCCAGCAGCAAAGCGGAGGGCGCAGCCCCAGCAGAGAATCAGCCCCAGCATTTT. The rearrangement uses TRBV21-1 and TRBJ1-5. TRBV21-1 is given as a pseudogene. The CDR3 spans 19 residues.

This chain links TRBV7-6 with TRBJ2-1; weak D call: TRBD2 (5 bases). Germline lookup yields CDR1 SGHVS and CDR2 FNYEAQ. This CDR3 spans 12 amino acids. The V and J ends lost 2 bases and 12 bases respectively, with 11 bases between them. The CDR3 coding sequence is TGTGCCAGCAGCTTAAATACAGAGGGGCAGTTCTTC. It translates to CASSLNTEGQFF.

This clone was counted a few times. This sequence joins TRBV15 and TRBJ1-2; D is uncertain. Trimming took off 0 bases at V and 4 bases at J, with 9 bases between the two ends. CDR3 length: 14 residues. Germline loops: CDR1 LNHNV, CDR2 YYDKDF (reference sequence). The CDR3 is CATSRDQGSYGYTF. The CDR3 nucleotides are TGTGCCACCAGCAGAGATCAAGGGAGCTATGGCTACACCTTC.

The genes are TRBV21-1 and TRBJ1-3; the table's D gene call, TRBD1, was not cross checked with the DNA. TRBV21-1 is a recognized pseudogene. There are 18 residues in the CDR3. The CDR3 sequence is CASTERGGGQGRGNTIYF. The CDR3 region has the DNA TGTGCCAGCACCGAAAGGGGAGGGGGACAGGGTCGTGGAAACACCATATATTTT.

This clone appeared a few times. The chain joins TRBV18 to TRBJ1-1, with 7 bases fitting TRBD1. This CDR3 is built from 15 residues. Germline V gene lookup returns CDR1 KGHSH and CDR2 LQKENI. Losses at the gene ends were 6 bases for V and 4 bases for J; bases not matched to a gene: 11. This chain's CDR3 is CASSLMGQRGTEAFF. CDR3 DNA: TGTGCCAGCTCCCTAATGGGACAGCGAGGCACTGAAGCTTTCTTT. The full variable domain, completed using reference TRBV18 and TRBJ1-1, is NAGVMQNPRHLVRRRGQEARLRCSPMKGHSHVYWYRQLPEEGLKFMVYLQKENIIDESGMPKERFSAEFPKEGPSILRIQQVVRGDSAAYFCASSLMGQRGTEAFFGQGTRLTVV.

The CDR3 region has the DNA TGTGCCAGCAGCCCGAGGGACAGATTCCTGGACGAGCAGTACTTC. It is translated as CASSPRDRFLDEQYF. The rearrangement uses TRBV7-9 and TRBJ2-7; 7 nucleotides align to TRBD1. The CDR3 runs 15 residues. CDR1 is SEHNR, CDR2 FQNEAQ, per germline (reference sequence). J gave up 5 bases and V 5 bases, and 12 bases lay outside the gene matches.

J is TRBJ2-7 and V is TRBV6-5; TRBD2 matches at 9 bases. Losses at the gene ends were 5 bases for V and 6 bases for J; bases not matched to a gene: 11. The CDR3 contains 15 residues. The germline gives CDR1 MNHEY, CDR2 SVGAGI. The CDR3 bases are TGTGCCAGCAGTCCCCGATTAGCGGGGGTACGCGAGCAGTACTTC. Translating it yields CASSPRLAGVREQYF.

This sequence joins TRBV9 and TRBJ2-1; 10 nucleotides match TRBD2. Germline V gene data show CDR1 as SGDLS and CDR2 as YYNGEE. This CDR3 is 15 amino acids long. The V segment lost 3 bases and the J segment 4 bases; nucleotides outside the gene matches: 4. DNA of the CDR3: TGTGCCAGCAGCGAACTAGCGGGGCCGTACAATGAGCAGTTCTTC. The encoded protein is CASSELAGPYNEQFF. Variable domain in full (rest from reference TRBV9 and TRBJ2-1): DSGVTQTPKHLITATGQRVTLRCSPRSGDLSVYWYQQSLDQGLQFLIQYYNGEERAKGNILERFSAQQFPDLHSELNLSSLELGDSALYFCASSELAGPYNEQFFGPGTRLTVL.